This T cell receptor beta chain was sequenced during a study of Ad26.COV2.S vaccination and SARS-CoV-2 variants. At the level of the study: Participant was drawn from the COV1001 Ad26.COV2.S trial arm.

With respect to this clone: Its antigen is still unknown.

V lost 2 bases, J lost 5 bases, and 9 bases stayed unmatched. Looked up from germline, CDR1 is SGDLS and CDR2 is YYNGEE. The CDR3 consists of 16 residues. As for treatment: around 19 received Ad26.COV2.S at low or high dose, single or two shots; about five received placebo; per-sample allocation not given. At day 63 after the first vaccine or placebo injection, samples were drawn. The administered vaccine (an Ad26 vector) expressed Wuhan-strain SARS-CoV-2 spike. Some clones are missing from TCRdb's copy, which holds only in-frame ones; the method was immunoSEQ multiplex PCR. This sample has 250,000 to 300,000 clones, with around 87% found just once. Study results and caveats: Vaccine and placebo recipients had comparable breadth of non-spike TCRs.

The sample was peripheral blood, taken in a trial of Ad26.COV2.S vaccine versus placebo. The sequence derives from a person aged 18-60 years who received the Ad26.COV2.S COVID-19 vaccine or a placebo. The V gene is TRBV9, the J gene TRBJ2-5; TRBD2 agrees at 10 bases. CDR3 DNA: TGTGCCAGCAGCGTTTCTAGGCTAGCGGGAGTGGAGACCCAGTACTTC. This codes for CASSVSRLAGVETQYF.